A selection of T cell receptor beta chains follows, all from one sample in a study of siplizumab effects on memory and regulatory T cells. TCRdb's copy holds only in-frame clones and misses some; the assay was immunoSEQ multiplex PCR. The profile shows roughly 68,000 clones, roughly 96% of them singletons. Sequencing was done on a sample of naive CD8+ T cells sorted from blood. The receptors shown here come from a human donor in good health. Both conserved end residues are part of each CDR3. A D gene is named only where the DNA matches it firmly. Not every row has a clone size; where given, it reads once, few, many or a size class.

d_call cdr3_length j_call clone_size v_call cdr3_aa cdr3_nt
. 13 TRBJ1-1 . TRBV5-6 CASRRPQQTEAFF TGTGCCAGCAGGAGACCCCAGCAAACTGAAGCTTTCTTT
TRBD2 15 TRBJ2-1 . TRBV19 CASSTLAGGQDEQFF TGTGCCAGTAGTACGCTAGCGGGGGGGCAGGATGAGCAGTTCTTC
. 14 TRBJ2-7 . TRBV14 CASSQAGDYYEQYF TGTGCCAGCAGCCAAGCCGGAGATTACTACGAGCAGTACTTC
. 12 TRBJ2-7 . TRBV5-4 CASSLEGNEQYF TGTGCCAGCAGCTTGGAGGGAAACGAGCAGTACTTC
TRBD1 12 TRBJ1-2 . TRBV9 CASSGTGNGYTF TGTGCCAGCAGCGGGACAGGGAATGGCTACACCTTC
. 13 TRBJ1-5 . TRBV6-1 CASRLQGYQPQHF TGTGCCAGCAGACTACAGGGTTATCAGCCCCAGCATTTT
. 16 TRBJ2-7 . TRBV4-1 CASSQDPAGTPYEQYF TGCGCCAGCAGCCAAGATCCCGCAGGGACCCCCTACGAGCAGTACTTC
TRBD2 18 TRBJ2-2 . TRBV4-1 CASSQDRTSGVLSGELFF TGCGCCAGCAGCCAAGATAGAACTAGCGGGGTGCTTTCCGGGGAGCTGTTTTTT
TRBD1 15 TRBJ2-7 . TRBV7-3 CASSPQGQGVYEQYF TGTGCCAGCAGCCCTCAGGGACAGGGCGTTTACGAGCAGTACTTC
. 16 TRBJ2-3 . TRBV27 CASSLYRTASADTQYF TGTGCCAGCAGTTTATATCGGACAGCCAGCGCAGATACGCAGTATTTT
. 16 TRBJ2-6 once TRBV21-1 CASSKEGGGGANVLTF TGTGCCAGCAGCAAAGAGGGGGGAGGTGGGGCCAACGTCCTGACTTTC
. 13 TRBJ2-3 . TRBV27 CASSLSSIDTQYF TGTGCCAGCAGTTTATCGAGTATAGATACGCAGTATTTT
TRBD1 14 TRBJ1-5 . TRBV28 CASSLTGGHRPQHF TGTGCCAGCAGTTTAACAGGGGGTCATCGGCCCCAGCATTTT
TRBD2 13 TRBJ2-7 . TRBV4-2 CASSQIAGEEQYF TGTGCCAGCAGCCAAATAGCGGGGGAAGAGCAGTACTTC
TRBD2 17 TRBJ2-3 . TRBV29-1 CSAEPSGGPTSTDTQYF TGCAGCGCGGAACCCAGCGGGGGGCCAACTAGCACAGATACGCAGTATTTT
. 14 TRBJ1-1 . TRBV27 CASRSGESDTEAFF TGTGCCAGCAGATCTGGGGAGTCGGACACTGAAGCTTTCTTT
TRBD2 18 TRBJ2-3 . TRBV5-1 CASSLPERGGKDTDTQYF TGCGCCAGCAGTCTGCCAGAGCGGGGGGGAAAAGACACAGATACGCAGTATTTT
. 16 TRBJ2-2 . TRBV9 CASSVEWTTNTGELFF TGTGCCAGCAGCGTAGAATGGACCACGAACACCGGGGAGCTGTTTTTT
TRBD1 12 TRBJ1-1 . TRBV10-1 CASSPGGPEAFF TGCGCCAGCAGTCCAGGGGGCCCTGAAGCTTTCTTT
TRBD1 17 TRBJ2-3 . TRBV28 CASSLSPDRGGKDTQYF TGTGCCAGCAGTTTAAGTCCGGACAGGGGAGGGAAAGATACGCAGTATTTT
. 13 TRBJ1-1 once TRBV6-1 CASSEGEGTEAFF TGTGCCAGCAGTGAAGGAGAGGGCACTGAAGCTTTCTTT
. 15 TRBJ1-6 . TRBV6-6 CASSYSTGGEWGLHF TGTGCCAGCAGTTACTCGACTGGCGGAGAATGGGGCCTCCACTTT
TRBD1 13 TRBJ2-7 . TRBV27 CASSPGGIDEQYF TGTGCCAGCAGCCCAGGGGGCATCGACGAGCAGTACTTC
TRBD1 14 TRBJ1-1 once TRBV4-1 CASSRTGEGSEAFF TGCGCCAGCAGCCGGACAGGGGAGGGGAGTGAAGCTTTCTTT
. 14 TRBJ1-1 . TRBV13 CASTPRSENTEAFF TGTGCCAGCACCCCTAGGTCCGAGAACACTGAAGCTTTCTTT
. 14 TRBJ2-1 . TRBV6-5 CASSRDPYSNEQFF TGTGCCAGCAGTCGGGACCCATACAGTAATGAGCAGTTCTTC
. 16 TRBJ1-2 once TRBV2 CASSETGEFANYGYTF TGTGCCAGCAGTGAGACGGGAGAGTTCGCTAACTATGGCTACACCTTC
. 13 TRBJ2-7 once TRBV5-6 CASSLEAAYEQYF TGTGCCAGCAGCTTGGAGGCAGCCTACGAGCAGTACTTC
. 14 TRBJ2-7 . TRBV4-1 CASSQAWGGHEQYF TGCGCCAGCAGCCAAGCATGGGGAGGCCACGAGCAGTACTTC